Listed below are T cell receptor beta chains from one sample, sequenced in a study of Ad26.COV2.S vaccination and SARS-CoV-2 variants. TCRdb's copy holds only in-frame clones and misses some; the assay was immunoSEQ multiplex PCR. The sample carries 300,000 to 400,000 clones, under 95% recorded once. Sequenced here: peripheral blood, sampled after recovery from COVID-19. The receptors were sampled from a human donor who had recovered from COVID-19. Each CDR3 is given with its conserved first and last residue. The D gene is left open where the match is weak. A clone size is listed for some rows: how often the clone was seen (once, few, many), or a class if it is expanded.

J gene	clone size	V gene	D gene	CDR3 DNA	CDR3 protein
TRBJ1-2	.	TRBV7-2	.	TGTGCCAGCAGCTTAGGAGACAGCTTTAACTATGGCTACACCTTC	CASSLGDSFNYGYTF
TRBJ2-1	.	TRBV9	TRBD2	TGTGCCAGCAGCGTAGGACTAGCGGCGCTGGATGAGCAGTTCTTC	CASSVGLAALDEQFF
TRBJ1-4	.	TRBV18	.	TGTGCCAGCTCACCGGGGGGAACTAATGAAAAACTGTTTTTT	CASSPGGTNEKLFF
TRBJ2-5	.	TRBV7-2	.	TGTGCCAGCAGCTTAGGGACACAAGAGACCCAGTACTTC	CASSLGTQETQYF
TRBJ1-5	.	TRBV6-6	.	TGTGCCAGCAGTAACCCGGGACCCCCGTCGGGGCAGCCCCAGCATTTT	CASSNPGPPSGQPQHF
TRBJ1-1	.	TRBV7-6	.	TGTGCCAGCAGCCCCACAGGGAACACTGAAGCTTTCTTT	CASSPTGNTEAFF
TRBJ2-1	.	TRBV7-2	TRBD2	TGTGCCAGCAGCTTCGGCGGGGGGGCCTACAATGAGCAGTTCTTC	CASSFGGGAYNEQFF
TRBJ2-2	.	TRBV5-5	TRBD1	TGTGCCAGCAGGCCGGGACAGGGTACGGTGAACACCGGGGAGCTGTTTTTT	CASRPGQGTVNTGELFF
TRBJ1-1	.	TRBV6-5	.	TGTGCCGGCCGACGCGGGGGAACGACTGAAGCTTTCTTT	CAGRRGGTTEAFF
TRBJ2-3	.	TRBV9	.	TGTGCCAGCAGCTTTCGCCGGGACAACACAGATACGCAGTATTTT	CASSFRRDNTDTQYF
TRBJ1-2	.	TRBV2	TRBD1	TGTGCCAGCAGCGCGACAGGGAACTATGGCTACACCTTC	CASSATGNYGYTF
TRBJ2-7	.	TRBV27	.	TGTGCCAGCAGCACCGGCTCAACCTACGAGCAGTACTTC	CASSTGSTYEQYF
TRBJ2-5	.	TRBV9	.	TGTGCCAGCAGCAATCTAGCGTTAGGGGAGACCCAGTACTTC	CASSNLALGETQYF
TRBJ2-2	.	TRBV19	.	TGTGCCAGTAGTATATCGGCGGGGCTGAACACCGGGGAGCTGTTTTTT	CASSISAGLNTGELFF
TRBJ1-1	.	TRBV27	TRBD1	TGTGCCAGCAGTTGGACAGGGGAATTCCCTGAAGCTTTCTTT	CASSWTGEFPEAFF
TRBJ2-2	.	TRBV7-2	.	TGTGCCAGCAGGTCGCAGGGTTACGCCACCGGGGAGCTGTTTTTT	CASRSQGYATGELFF
TRBJ2-3	.	TRBV15	.	TGTGCCACCAGCAAGGTGGGGTGGACAGATACGCAGTATTTT	CATSKVGWTDTQYF
TRBJ1-5	.	TRBV7-2	TRBD1	TGTGCCAGCAGCCCTACAGGGGACCAGCCCCAGCATTTT	CASSPTGDQPQHF
TRBJ1-3	.	TRBV7-9	.	TGTGCCAGCAGCCCCTCTATTCTGGGAAAAACAGGGTCTGGAAACACCATATATTTT	CASSPSILGKTGSGNTIYF
TRBJ1-1	.	TRBV9	TRBD1	TGTGCCAGCAGCGCAATACAGGGGAGCACTGAAGCTTTCTTT	CASSAIQGSTEAFF
TRBJ1-4	.	TRBV5-1	.	TGCGCCAGCAGCTCCGGTGGGATACCGAATGAAAAACTGTTTTTT	CASSSGGIPNEKLFF
TRBJ2-5	.	TRBV5-1	.	TGCGCCAGCAGCTTGAGGGGGGGGGAGGAGACCCAGTACTTC	CASSLRGGEETQYF
TRBJ2-3	.	TRBV27	.	TGTGCCAGCAGTTTATCCGGGGATACGCAGTATTTT	CASSLSGDTQYF
TRBJ2-5	.	TRBV23-1	.	TGCGCCAGCAGTCTTTCCGGTGGCAGGACGGCGTCCCAGTACTTC	CASSLSGGRTASQYF
TRBJ1-1	.	TRBV6-2/TRBV6-3	.	TGTGCCAGCAGTTACGAGGGGTGGGTGAACACTGAAGCTTTCTTT	CASSYEGWVNTEAFF
TRBJ1-2	.	TRBV4-1	TRBD1	TGCGCCAGCAGCCAAGGACAGGGTCCTGGCTACACCTTC	CASSQGQGPGYTF
TRBJ2-7	.	TRBV6-6	TRBD2	TGTGCCAGCAGCCCTACTAGCGGGGGGGCAGTCTACGAGCAGTACTTC	CASSPTSGGAVYEQYF
TRBJ1-2	.	TRBV3-1/TRBV3-2	TRBD1	TGTGCCAGCAGCCAAGCAGGGGGGGAGGGCTATGGCTACACCTTC	CASSQAGGEGYGYTF
TRBJ1-2	few	TRBV9	TRBD1	TGTGCCAGCAGCGTAGGGCCGAGGGAGGGGGCATATGGCTACACCTTC	CASSVGPREGAYGYTF
TRBJ2-2	once	TRBV6-4	TRBD1	TGTGCCAGCAGTAATCAGGGGGCGGCCACCGGGGAGCTGTTTTTT	CASSNQGAATGELFF
TRBJ1-5	once	TRBV19	TRBD1	TGTGCCAGTAGAGGATTGGGGACAGGGAATCAGCCCCAGCATTTT	CASRGLGTGNQPQHF